The rows below give T cell receptor beta chains drawn from one sample of a study of cytomegalovirus exposure and HLA in healthy donors. Here immunoSEQ multiplex PCR was the method, and the copy in TCRdb shows in-frame clones only, minus some. The sample yields under 50,000 clones, 60% to 70% seen once. Specimen: PBMCs. All receptors derive from a man aged 45-60 years in good health and CMV-seropositive. The CDR3 runs from the conserved cysteine through the conserved F or W. The D gene is left open where the match is weak. Clone size appears in some rows only: once, few, many, or a class for an expanded clone.

D gene	V gene	J gene	clone size	CDR3 protein	CDR3 DNA
.	TRBV2	TRBJ1-1	.	CAVQRGVANTEAFF	TGTGCCGTCCAGCGCGGGGTCGCGAACACTGAAGCTTTCTTT
.	TRBV29-1	TRBJ1-1	few	CSVAGVMNTEAFF	TGCAGCGTTGCAGGGGTTATGAACACTGAAGCTTTCTTT
TRBD1	TRBV30	TRBJ1-5	.	CAWSFGQGARGNQPQHF	TGTGCCTGGAGTTTCGGACAGGGGGCGCGGGGCAATCAGCCCCAGCATTTT
TRBD2	TRBV4-2	TRBJ2-3	.	CATLAGASDTQYF	TGTGCCACCCTAGCGGGGGCCTCAGATACGCAGTATTTT
TRBD1	TRBV7-9	TRBJ1-1	.	CASSETGVGEAFF	TGTGCCAGCAGCGAGACAGGGGTGGGTGAAGCTTTCTTT
TRBD1	TRBV5-8	TRBJ2-3	.	CASSLRTGAGTQYF	TGTGCCAGCAGCTTGAGGACAGGGGCAGGTACGCAGTATTTT
TRBD1	TRBV4-1	TRBJ2-7	once	CASSQDYSGTGFYEQYF	TGCGCCAGCAGCCAAGATTACTCCGGGACAGGGTTTTACGAGCAGTACTTC
.	TRBV11-2	TRBJ1-3	.	CASSPQRDTRGNTIYF	TGTGCCAGCAGTCCCCAAAGGGACACGCGGGGAAACACCATATATTTT
.	TRBV9	TRBJ2-5	.	CASSVVESGKETQYF	TGTGCCAGCAGCGTAGTCGAGTCAGGGAAAGAGACCCAGTACTTC
.	TRBV25-1	TRBJ2-7	.	CASSTTDLNYEQYF	TGTGCCAGCAGTACGACAGACCTGAACTACGAGCAGTACTTC
TRBD2	TRBV10-3	TRBJ2-4	.	CAISPMLAGAKNIQYF	TGTGCCATCAGCCCCATGCTAGCGGGGGCCAAAAACATTCAGTACTTC
TRBD2	TRBV10-3	TRBJ2-5	.	CAIMGGTSGEETQYF	TGTGCCATCATGGGGGGGACTAGCGGAGAAGAGACCCAGTACTTC
.	TRBV28	TRBJ1-5	.	CASATQGGYQPQHF	TGTGCCAGCGCAACCCAGGGAGGTTATCAGCCCCAGCATTTT
TRBD1	TRBV6-1	TRBJ2-1	few	CASSATGQGRDEQFF	TGTGCCAGCAGTGCGACGGGACAGGGGCGGGACGAGCAGTTCTTC
.	TRBV2	TRBJ1-2	.	CASSEWDSRYGYTF	TGTGCCAGCAGTGAATGGGACTCGAGGTATGGCTACACCTTC
.	TRBV5-4	TRBJ1-2	.	CASWGYRTAANYGYTF	TGTGCCAGTTGGGGATACCGGACAGCCGCCAACTATGGCTACACCTTC